This record looks at one T cell receptor beta chain sequence and its context. Antigen unknown. This entry is derived from a study of T-cell memory formation after mild COVID-19. Across the study: Each donor largely had its own TCR clusters.

V shed 4 bases and J shed 0 bases, with 7 bases lying between them. The germline gives CDR1 SGHRS, CDR2 YFSETQ. The CDR3 is made up of 14 amino acids. General study findings and limits: The study found contracting CD4+ clones mainly in CM and EM and contracting CD8+ clones in EMRA. Second-wave clones with a day 37 peak had unconfirmed SARS-CoV-2 specificity.

5'RACE primed from the constant segment yielded TCR alpha and TCR beta cDNA libraries bearing sample barcodes and UMIs. Each CDR3 protein is one row after TCRdb ran MiXCR on the 5' RACE reads. Among just over 150,000 distinct CDR3 sequences listed, around a third were seen once. The receptor's source is an adult woman who had mild COVID-19 (a few samples of this study predate the infection). Cell type and time point are not known. The chain carries TRBV5-1 and TRBJ1-4; D is uncertain. Material: PBMCs or a T cell subset sorted from them (not recorded which). CDR3 nucleotides: TGCGCCAGCAGCCAAGGGCCAACTAATGAAAAACTGTTTTTT. It yields the protein CASSQGPTNEKLFF.